These T cell receptor beta chains were read from a single sample in a study of a mutant IDH1 vaccine in newly diagnosed glioma. The antigens of these receptors remain unknown. Here immunoSEQ multiplex PCR was the method, and the copy in TCRdb shows in-frame clones only, minus some. The top ten hold 17% of the sample, which has 25,000 to 30,000 clones, around 83% seen once. Source: PBMCs, taken from a glioma patient whose treatment included an IDH1 peptide vaccine. These receptors originate from a woman aged 30 to 39 with glioma. Both conserved end residues are part of each CDR3. A D gene is named only where the DNA matches it firmly. Size is stated for part of the rows, as once, few or many counts, or as a class when the clone is expanded.

clone_size d_call j_call v_call cdr3_aa cdr3_nt
. . TRBJ2-5 TRBV7-3 CASSWQGKETQYF TGTGCCAGCAGTTGGCAGGGAAAAGAGACCCAGTACTTC
. . TRBJ2-2 TRBV6-4 CASRLEGDSGELFF TGTGCCAGCAGATTAGAAGGGGATAGCGGGGAGCTGTTTTTT
few . TRBJ1-1 TRBV7-6 CASSLGGWQNTEAFF TGTGCCAGCAGCTTAGGCGGGTGGCAGAACACTGAAGCTTTCTTT
few TRBD2 TRBJ2-2 TRBV12-5 CASGLLTSSGGASSITGELFF TGTGCTAGTGGTTTGTTAACTTCTAGCGGGGGGGCTAGTAGTATCACCGGGGAGCTGTTTTTT
few . TRBJ1-2 TRBV7-2 CASSLYGGDWGYGYTF TGTGCCAGCAGCTTATATGGGGGGGACTGGGGCTATGGCTACACCTTC
. TRBD2 TRBJ2-3 TRBV19 CASSTRTSGGADTQYF TGTGCCAGTAGTACCCGGACTAGCGGGGGGGCAGATACGCAGTATTTT
once . TRBJ1-2 TRBV7-9 CASSKEAGAHGYTF TGTGCCAGCAGCAAGGAGGCAGGGGCTCATGGCTACACCTTC
. . TRBJ2-7 TRBV4-3 CASNGYQGDEQYF TGCGCCAGCAACGGATATCAAGGGGACGAGCAGTACTTC
. . TRBJ1-5 TRBV5-6 CASSFSGAGSGGPQHF TGTGCCAGCAGCTTTTCAGGGGCCGGCTCTGGGGGGCCCCAGCATTTT
. . TRBJ1-2 TRBV6-6 CASSLDNYGYTF TGTGCCAGCAGCCTGGACAACTATGGCTACACCTTC
few TRBD1 TRBJ2-1 TRBV5-5 CASSYSDRGGVNEQFF TGTGCCAGCAGTTATTCGGACAGGGGAGGGGTCAATGAGCAGTTCTTC
. TRBD1 TRBJ1-1 TRBV7-9 CASSLQGGRTEAFF TGTGCCAGCAGCTTACAGGGGGGACGAACTGAAGCTTTCTTT
few . TRBJ1-1 TRBV7-9 CASSLIYEAFF TGTGCCAGCAGCTTAATATATGAAGCTTTCTTT
. TRBD2 TRBJ2-5 TRBV7-9 CASSPRLAGGQGETQYF TGTGCCAGCAGCCCGCGACTAGCGGGGGGGCAAGGGGAGACCCAGTACTTC